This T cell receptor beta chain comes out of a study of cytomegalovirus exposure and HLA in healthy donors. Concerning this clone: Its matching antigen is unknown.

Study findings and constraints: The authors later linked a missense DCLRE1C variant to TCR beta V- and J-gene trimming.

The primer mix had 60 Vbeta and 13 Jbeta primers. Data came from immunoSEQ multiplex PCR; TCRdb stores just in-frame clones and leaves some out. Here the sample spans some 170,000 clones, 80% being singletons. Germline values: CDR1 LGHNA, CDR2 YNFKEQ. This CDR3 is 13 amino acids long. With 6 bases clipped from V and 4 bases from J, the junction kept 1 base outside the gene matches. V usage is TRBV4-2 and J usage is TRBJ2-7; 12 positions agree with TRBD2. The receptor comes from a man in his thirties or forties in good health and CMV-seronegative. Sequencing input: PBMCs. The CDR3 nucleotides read TGTGCCAGCAGACTAGCGGGAGGTTACGAGCAGTACTTC. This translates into CASRLAGGYEQYF.